This TCR beta chain was recorded in a study of long-term antiretroviral therapy in people with HIV. Overall study context: Specimens dating back about a decade before the 2015 immediate-ART recommendation are the oldest included. Study conclusions and caveats: When set beside controls, HIV repertoires had CDR3 length ranges that were narrower.

Germline lookup yields CDR1 SGHAT and CDR2 FQDESV (reference sequence). The V end lost 6 bases, the J end lost 3 bases, and 18 bases lay between the germline ends. This CDR3 region has 15 residues. About this clone itself: Its antigen is currently unknown.

At least two post-ART and at least one pre-ART PBMC sample were available for each donor. They ran version v3.0 of the immunoSEQ assay at survey level. Sequencing set out to capture roughly 40,000-50,000 T-cell genomes per sample. Profiled with immunoSEQ multiplex PCR; TCRdb holds only in-frame clones, not every one. This table has about 31,000 clones, approximately 85% appearing once. The V gene is TRBV11-1, the J gene TRBJ2-7; D may be TRBD1 or TRBD2 (7 bases each). The source is a man aged 18 to 35 with HIV. Sequencing was performed on unsorted PBMCs, taken 0.8 years before starting antiretroviral therapy. CDR3 bases: TGTGCCAGCAGTAACCGCAGGGGGGGTAACTACGAGCAGTACTTC. Translating it yields CASSNRRGGNYEQYF.